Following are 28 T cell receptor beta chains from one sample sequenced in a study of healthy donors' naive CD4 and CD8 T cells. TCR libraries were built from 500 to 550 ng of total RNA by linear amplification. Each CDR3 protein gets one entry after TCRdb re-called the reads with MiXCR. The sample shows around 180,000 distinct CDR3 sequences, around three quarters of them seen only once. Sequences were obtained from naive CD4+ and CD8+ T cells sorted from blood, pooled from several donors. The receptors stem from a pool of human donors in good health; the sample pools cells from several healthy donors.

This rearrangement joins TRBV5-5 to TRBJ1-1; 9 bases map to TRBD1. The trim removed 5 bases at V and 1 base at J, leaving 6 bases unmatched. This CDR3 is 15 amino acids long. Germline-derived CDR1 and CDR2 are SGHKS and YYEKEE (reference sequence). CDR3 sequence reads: CASRGTGGTNTEAFF. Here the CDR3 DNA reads TGTGCCAGCAGAGGTACAGGGGGCACGAACACTGAAGCTTTCTTT. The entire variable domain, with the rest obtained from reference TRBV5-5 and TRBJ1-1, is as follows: DAGVTQSPTHLIKTRGQQVTLRCSPISGHKSVSWYQQVLGQGPQFIFQYYEKEERGRGNFPDRFSARQFPNYSSELNVNALLLGDSALYLCASRGTGGTNTEAFFGQGTRLTVV.

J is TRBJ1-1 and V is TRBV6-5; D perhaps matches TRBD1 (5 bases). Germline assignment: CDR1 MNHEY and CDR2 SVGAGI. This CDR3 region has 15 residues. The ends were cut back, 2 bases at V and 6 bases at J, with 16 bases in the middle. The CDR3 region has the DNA TGTGCCAGCAGTTACGGGGCAACCCAAATATCTGAAGCTTTCTTT. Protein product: CASSYGATQISEAFF.

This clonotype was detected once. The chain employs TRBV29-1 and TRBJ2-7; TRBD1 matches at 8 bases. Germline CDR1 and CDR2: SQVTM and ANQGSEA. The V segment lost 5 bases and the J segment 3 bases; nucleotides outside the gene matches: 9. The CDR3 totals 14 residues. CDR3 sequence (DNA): TGCAGCGTTCCAGGGACAGGATTCGGCTACGAGCAGTACTTC. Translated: CSVPGTGFGYEQYF.

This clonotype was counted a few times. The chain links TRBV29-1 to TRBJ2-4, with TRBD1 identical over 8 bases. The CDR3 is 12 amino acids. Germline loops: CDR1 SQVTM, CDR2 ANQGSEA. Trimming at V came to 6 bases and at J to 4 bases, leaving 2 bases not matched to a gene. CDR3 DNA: TGCAGCGTGAACAGGGGGAAAAACATTCAGTACTTC. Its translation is CSVNRGKNIQYF.

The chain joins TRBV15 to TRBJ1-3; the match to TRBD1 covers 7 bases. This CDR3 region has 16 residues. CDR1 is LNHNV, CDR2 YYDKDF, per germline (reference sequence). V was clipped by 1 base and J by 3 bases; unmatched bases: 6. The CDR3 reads CATSRGRQGIGNTIYF. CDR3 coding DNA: TGTGCCACCAGCAGAGGCCGACAGGGAATTGGAAACACCATATATTTT.

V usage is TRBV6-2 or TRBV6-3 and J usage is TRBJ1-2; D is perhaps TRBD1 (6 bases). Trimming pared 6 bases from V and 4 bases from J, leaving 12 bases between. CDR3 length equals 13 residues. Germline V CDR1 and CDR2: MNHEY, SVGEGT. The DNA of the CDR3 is TGTGCCAGCAGCCCGGGGGCAGGCTATGGCTACACCTTC. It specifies CASSPGAGYGYTF.

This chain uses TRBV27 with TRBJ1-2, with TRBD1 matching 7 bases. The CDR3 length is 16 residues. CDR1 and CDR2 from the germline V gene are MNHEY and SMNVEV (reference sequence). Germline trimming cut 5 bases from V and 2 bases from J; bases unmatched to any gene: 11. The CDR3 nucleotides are TGTGCCAGCAGTGTACATAGACAGGGAAGGAACTATGGCTACACCTTC. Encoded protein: CASSVHRQGRNYGYTF.

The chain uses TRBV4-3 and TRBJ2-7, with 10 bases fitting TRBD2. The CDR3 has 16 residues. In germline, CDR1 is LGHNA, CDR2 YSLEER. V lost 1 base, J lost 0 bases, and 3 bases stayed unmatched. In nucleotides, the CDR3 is TGCGCCAGCAGCCAAGTGACTAGCGGGCCCTCCTACGAGCAGTACTTC. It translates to CASSQVTSGPSYEQYF.

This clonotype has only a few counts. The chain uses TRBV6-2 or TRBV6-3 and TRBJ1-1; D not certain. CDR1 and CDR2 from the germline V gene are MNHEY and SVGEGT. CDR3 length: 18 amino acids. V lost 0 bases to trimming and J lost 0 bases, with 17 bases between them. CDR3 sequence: CASSYSIAGPKMNTEAFF. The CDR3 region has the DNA TGTGCCAGCAGTTACTCGATCGCAGGCCCAAAAATGAACACTGAAGCTTTCTTT.

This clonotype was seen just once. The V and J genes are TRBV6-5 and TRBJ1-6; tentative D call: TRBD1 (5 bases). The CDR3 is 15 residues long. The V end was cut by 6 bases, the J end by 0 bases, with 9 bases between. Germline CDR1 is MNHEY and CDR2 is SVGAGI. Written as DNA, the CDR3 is TGTGCCAGCAGCGGGGGTTACTCCTATAATTCACCCCTCCACTTT. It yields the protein CASSGGYSYNSPLHF.

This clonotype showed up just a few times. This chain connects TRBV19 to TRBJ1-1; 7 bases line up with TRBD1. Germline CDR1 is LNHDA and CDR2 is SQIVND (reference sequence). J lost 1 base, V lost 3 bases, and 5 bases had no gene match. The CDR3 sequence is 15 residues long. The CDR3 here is CASSIWDRENTEAFF. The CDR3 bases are TGTGCCAGTAGTATTTGGGACAGAGAGAACACTGAAGCTTTCTTT.

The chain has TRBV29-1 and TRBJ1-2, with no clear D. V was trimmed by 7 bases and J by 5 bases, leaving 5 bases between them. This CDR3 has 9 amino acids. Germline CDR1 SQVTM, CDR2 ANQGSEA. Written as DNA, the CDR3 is TGCAGCGCCCCTTATGGCTACACCTTC. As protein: CSAPYGYTF.

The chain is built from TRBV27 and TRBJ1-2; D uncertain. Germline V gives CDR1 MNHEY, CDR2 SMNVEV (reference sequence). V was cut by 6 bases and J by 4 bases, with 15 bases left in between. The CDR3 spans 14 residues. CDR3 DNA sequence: TGTGCCAGCAGCAACCACGCTGGGAGCTATGGCTACACCTTC. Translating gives CASSNHAGSYGYTF.

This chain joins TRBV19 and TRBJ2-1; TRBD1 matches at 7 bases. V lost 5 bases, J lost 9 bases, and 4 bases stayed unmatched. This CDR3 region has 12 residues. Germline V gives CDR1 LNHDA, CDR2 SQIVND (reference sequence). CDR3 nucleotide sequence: TGTGCCAGTAGTCGACAGGGCGGTGAGCAGTTCTTC. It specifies CASSRQGGEQFF.

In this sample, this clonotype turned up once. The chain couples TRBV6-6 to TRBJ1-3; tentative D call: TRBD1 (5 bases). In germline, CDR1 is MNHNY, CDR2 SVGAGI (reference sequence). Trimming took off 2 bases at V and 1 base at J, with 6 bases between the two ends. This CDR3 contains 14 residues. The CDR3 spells CASSYEGSGNTIYF. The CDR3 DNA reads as TGTGCCAGCAGTTACGAGGGGTCTGGAAACACCATATATTTT.

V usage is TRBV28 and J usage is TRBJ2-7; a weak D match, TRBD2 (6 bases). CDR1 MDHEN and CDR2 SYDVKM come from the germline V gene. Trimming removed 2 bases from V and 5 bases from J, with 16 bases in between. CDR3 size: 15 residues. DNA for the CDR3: TGTGCCAGCAGTTTAGACTCATACGGGAGCAACGAGCAGTACTTC. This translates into CASSLDSYGSNEQYF.

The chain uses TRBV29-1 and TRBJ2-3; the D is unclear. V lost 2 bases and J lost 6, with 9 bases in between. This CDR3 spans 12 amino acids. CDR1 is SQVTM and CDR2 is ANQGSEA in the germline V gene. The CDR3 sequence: CSVEMGKDTQYF. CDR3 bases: TGCAGCGTTGAAATGGGGAAGGATACGCAGTATTTT.

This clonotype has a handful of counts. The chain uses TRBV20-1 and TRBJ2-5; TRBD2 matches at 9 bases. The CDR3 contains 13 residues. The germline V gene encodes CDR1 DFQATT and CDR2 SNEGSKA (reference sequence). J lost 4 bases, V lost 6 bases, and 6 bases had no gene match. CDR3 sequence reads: CSAKLAGRETQYF. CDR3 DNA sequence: TGCAGTGCAAAGCTAGCGGGACGAGAGACCCAGTACTTC.

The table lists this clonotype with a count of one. This chain's CDR3 is CASWGAGTGDTFSYEQYF. The CDR3 nucleotides read TGTGCCAGCTGGGGAGCCGGGACAGGTGACACGTTCTCCTACGAGCAGTACTTC. This chain joins TRBV27 and TRBJ2-7; TRBD1 matches at 8 bases. From germline, CDR1 is MNHEY and CDR2 SMNVEV (reference sequence). Germline trimming cut 8 bases from V and 0 bases from J; bases unmatched to any gene: 18. The length of the CDR3 is 18 residues.

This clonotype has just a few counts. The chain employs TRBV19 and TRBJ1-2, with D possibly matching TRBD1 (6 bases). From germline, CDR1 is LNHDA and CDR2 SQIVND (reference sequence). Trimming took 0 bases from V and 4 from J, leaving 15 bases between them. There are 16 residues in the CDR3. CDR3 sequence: CASSIDPQGSGYGYTF. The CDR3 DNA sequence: TGTGCCAGTAGTATAGATCCACAGGGCTCCGGCTATGGCTACACCTTC. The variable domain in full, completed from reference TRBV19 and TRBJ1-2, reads DGGITQSPKYLFRKEGQNVTLSCEQNLNHDAMYWYRQDPGQGLRLIYYSQIVNDFQKGDIAEGYSVSREKKESFPLTVTSAQKNPTAFYLCASSIDPQGSGYGYTFGSGTRLTVV.

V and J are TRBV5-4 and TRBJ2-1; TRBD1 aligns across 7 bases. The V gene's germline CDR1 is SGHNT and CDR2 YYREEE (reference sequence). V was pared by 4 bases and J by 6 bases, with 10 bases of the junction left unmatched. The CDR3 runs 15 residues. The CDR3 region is CASSRVGQRPNEQFF. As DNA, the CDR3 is TGTGCCAGCAGCCGGGTGGGACAGAGACCCAATGAGCAGTTCTTC.

In DNA form, the CDR3 reads TGTGCCAGCAGTGAATCGAGGTACATGAACACTGAAGCTTTCTTT. Its translation: CASSESRYMNTEAFF. V and J are TRBV6-1 and TRBJ1-1; D is ambiguous. Germline V lookup: CDR1 MNHNS, CDR2 SASEGT. Trimming took 2 bases from V and 0 from J, leaving 10 bases between them. The CDR3 totals 15 residues.

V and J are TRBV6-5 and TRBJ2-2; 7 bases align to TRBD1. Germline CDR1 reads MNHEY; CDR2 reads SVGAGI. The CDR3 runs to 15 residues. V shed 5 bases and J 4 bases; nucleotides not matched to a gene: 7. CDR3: CASSPDRVSTGELFF. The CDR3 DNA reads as TGTGCCAGCAGTCCAGACAGGGTTTCCACCGGGGAGCTGTTTTTT.

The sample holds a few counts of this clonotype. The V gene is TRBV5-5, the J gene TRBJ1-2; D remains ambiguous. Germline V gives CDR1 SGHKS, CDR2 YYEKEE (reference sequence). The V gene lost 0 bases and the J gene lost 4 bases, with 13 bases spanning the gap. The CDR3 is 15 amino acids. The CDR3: CASSLATIWGYGYTF. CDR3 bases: TGTGCCAGCAGCTTGGCCACAATTTGGGGCTATGGCTACACCTTC.

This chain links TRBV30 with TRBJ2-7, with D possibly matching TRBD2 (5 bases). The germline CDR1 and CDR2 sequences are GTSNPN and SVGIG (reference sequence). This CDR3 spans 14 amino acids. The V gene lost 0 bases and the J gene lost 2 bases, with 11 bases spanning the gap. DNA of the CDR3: TGTGCCTGGAGTGTAGGCGCTAGCCCCTACGAGCAGTACTTC. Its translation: CAWSVGASPYEQYF.

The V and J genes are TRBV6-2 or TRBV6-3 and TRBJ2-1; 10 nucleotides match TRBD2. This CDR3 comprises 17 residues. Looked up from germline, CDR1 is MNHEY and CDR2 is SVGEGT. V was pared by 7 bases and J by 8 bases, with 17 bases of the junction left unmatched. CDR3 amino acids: CASTKHQLAGVKDEQFF. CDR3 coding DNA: TGTGCCAGCACCAAACATCAGCTAGCGGGAGTCAAGGATGAGCAGTTCTTC.

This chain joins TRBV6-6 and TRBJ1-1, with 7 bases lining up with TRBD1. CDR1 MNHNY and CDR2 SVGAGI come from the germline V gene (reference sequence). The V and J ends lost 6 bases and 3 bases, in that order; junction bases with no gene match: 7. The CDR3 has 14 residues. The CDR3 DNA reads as TGTGCCAGCAGCCTCCGGGACAGTCACACTGAAGCTTTCTTT. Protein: CASSLRDSHTEAFF.

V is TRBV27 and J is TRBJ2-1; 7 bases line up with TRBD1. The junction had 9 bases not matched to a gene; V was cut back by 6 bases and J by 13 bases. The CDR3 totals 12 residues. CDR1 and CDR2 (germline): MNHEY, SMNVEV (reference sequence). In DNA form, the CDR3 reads TGTGCCAGCAGCTCCGGGACAGTCCATCAGTTCTTC. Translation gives CASSSGTVHQFF.